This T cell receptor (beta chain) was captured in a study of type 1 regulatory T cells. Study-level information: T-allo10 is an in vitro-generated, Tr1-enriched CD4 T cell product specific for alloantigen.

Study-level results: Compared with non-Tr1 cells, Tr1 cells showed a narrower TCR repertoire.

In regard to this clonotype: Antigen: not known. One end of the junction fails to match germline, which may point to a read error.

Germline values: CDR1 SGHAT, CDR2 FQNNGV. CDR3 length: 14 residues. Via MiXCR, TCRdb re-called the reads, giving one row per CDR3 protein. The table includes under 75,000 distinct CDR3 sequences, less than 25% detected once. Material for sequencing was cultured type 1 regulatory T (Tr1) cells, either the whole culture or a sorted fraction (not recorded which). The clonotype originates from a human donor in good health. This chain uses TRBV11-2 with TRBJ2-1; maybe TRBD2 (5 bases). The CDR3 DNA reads TGCGCCAGCAGCTTGGAAGGACTCCCCCCCGAGCAGTTCTTC. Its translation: CASSLEGLPPEQFF.